This T cell receptor beta chain was obtained from a study of CD8 T cells in ankylosing spondylitis. Study-wide results and caveats: CD8+ cells made up the disease-linked clones, which were relatively rare in peripheral blood. The study identified a TCR beta motif of several highly homologous variants that appeared characteristic of ankylosing spondylitis blood.

TCRdb recomputed calls from the 5' RACE reads with MiXCR, one row per CDR3 protein. The data hold about 340,000 distinct CDR3 sequences, with 8% observed a single time. Germline values: CDR1 SQVTM, CDR2 ANQGSEA. V dropped 0 bases and J dropped 5 bases, with 13 bases sitting between them. The CDR3 sequence is 14 residues long. This clonotype was seen more than once but under ten times. Its antigen is not known. Source material: blood, either unsorted or a sorted T cell fraction (not recorded which). This TCR was sampled from a male donor with ankylosing spondylitis. V is TRBV29-1 and J is TRBJ2-5; D unresolved. The CDR3 sequence: CSVEDQARYETQYF. The CDR3 DNA follows: TGCAGCGTTGAAGATCAGGCTAGGTACGAGACCCAGTACTTC.